This T cell receptor (beta chain) was observed in a study of T cells in Graves' hyperthyroidism and ophthalmopathy. TCR beta CDR3 region amplification was performed from RNA transcripts. The study used the HTBI primer set for a first-round RT-PCR of the TCR CDR3. Via MiXCR, TCRdb re-called the multiplex PCR reads, giving one row per CDR3 protein. The sample lists around 720,000 distinct CDR3 sequences; over 35% were seen once. Fresh peripheral blood, 10 ml, was the source of the PBMCs. Study-level findings and limits: Most expanded thyroid clonotypes above 0.001 recurred in blood.

This clonotype was counted at least ten times. The target antigen is unknown. What was sequenced was blood. This sequence was found in a woman aged 40 to 50 with Graves' hyperthyroidism.

The CDR3 region is CASDVLGTGIYEQYF. The CDR3 nucleotides read TGTGCCAGCGACGTGTTGGGGACAGGGATCTACGAGCAGTACTTC. The chain joins TRBV7-9 to TRBJ2-7, with TRBD1 matching 9 bases. The germline gives CDR1 SEHNR, CDR2 FQNEAQ (reference sequence). The trim removed 8 bases at V and 3 bases at J, leaving 11 bases unmatched. The CDR3 spans 15 residues.